This T cell receptor (beta chain) is drawn from a study of tumor-infiltrating lymphocytes in localized non-small cell lung cancer. As for this clone: What it binds is unknown.

Study observations and caveats: No T-cell fraction difference was seen between IM1 and IM2 tumors.

Using immunoSEQ multiplex PCR, the repertoire was profiled, and TCRdb retains in-frame clones only, with some absent. The table lists tens of thousands of clones, 70% to 90% of them singletons. This CDR3 has 17 residues. CDR1 and CDR2 from the germline V gene are SEHNR and FQNEAQ (reference sequence). V lost 5 bases, J lost 4 bases, and 23 bases lay in between. This TCR was recovered from a human donor with non-small cell lung cancer. This chain links TRBV7-9 with TRBJ2-5; no clear D. Sequenced sample: lung tumor tissue. Written as DNA, the CDR3 is TGTGCCAGCAGCCACACCTCGCGGTCGGTGAAGGGAGAGACCCAGTACTTC. Its protein is CASSHTSRSVKGETQYF.